The 14 T cell receptor beta chains reported below all come from one sample, sequenced in a study of shared clonotypes between healthy human individuals. Libraries were prepared by immunoSEQ multiplex PCR; TCRdb keeps only in-frame clonotypes and omits some of them. The table shows 400,000 to 600,000 clones, with roughly 95% occurring only once. The sample was naive CD4+ T cells sorted from blood. Regarding subset: CD45RA+ positively selected. The receptors come from a woman aged 25 to 39 in good health.

The gene calls are TRBV9 and TRBJ2-5; D is perhaps TRBD2 (5 bases). Judging by the DNA end, TRBJ2-7 fits better; the J call may be wrong. Per the germline V gene, CDR1 is SGDLS and CDR2 is YYNGEE. The CDR3 is 15 residues long. The CDR3 region has the DNA TGTGCCAGCAGCGACGGCGGGCGGGCCCTCTACGAGCAGTACTTC. Translating gives CASSDGGRALYEQYF.

This chain uses TRBV5-1 with TRBJ1-5; D unclear. V was trimmed by 4 bases and J by 4 bases, leaving 15 bases between them. This CDR3 spans 15 amino acids. Germline CDR1 is SGHRS and CDR2 is YFSETQ. The chain's CDR3 is CASSTDASPNQPQHF. The CDR3 DNA reads TGCGCCAGCAGCACGGACGCCTCCCCGAATCAGCCCCAGCATTTT.

The chain combines TRBV19 with TRBJ1-1, with no clear D. Trimming removed 11 bases from V and 1 base from J, with 17 bases in between. Per germline, CDR1 LNHDA and CDR2 SQIVND (reference sequence). The CDR3 totals 14 residues. Here the CDR3 DNA reads TGTGCCTGTGAGGACGTGACGGGGAACACTGAAGCTTTCTTT. It encodes CACEDVTGNTEAFF.

This chain joins TRBV9 and TRBJ1-2; D might be TRBD1 (6 bases). Looked up from germline, CDR1 is SGDLS and CDR2 is YYNGEE. The CDR3 extends over 13 amino acids. Trimming took off 4 bases at V and 8 bases at J, with 15 bases between the two ends. CDR3 in amino acids: CASSMGTGRGYTF. Here the CDR3 DNA reads TGTGCCAGCAGCATGGGAACAGGGCGCGGCTACACCTTC.

The chain joins TRBV19 to TRBJ1-5, with 9 bases aligning to TRBD1. Germline values: CDR1 LNHDA, CDR2 SQIVND (reference sequence). V trimming: 7 bases; J trimming: 5 bases; junction bases outside the gene matches: 12. The CDR3 contains 16 residues. CDR3 DNA: TGTGCCAGTAACATACCCGGGACAGGGACCGATCAGCCCCAGCATTTT. As protein: CASNIPGTGTDQPQHF. Supplemented by reference TRBV19 and TRBJ1-5, the full variable domain reads DGGITQSPKYLFRKEGQNVTLSCEQNLNHDAMYWYRQDPGQGLRLIYYSQIVNDFQKGDIAEGYSVSREKKESFPLTVTSAQKNPTAFYLCASNIPGTGTDQPQHFGDGTRLSIL.

The chain is built from TRBV10-3 and TRBJ2-5; the D gene is possibly TRBD1 (5 bases). The CDR3 runs 12 residues. CDR1 is ENHRY and CDR2 is SYGVKD in the germline V gene. The germline V and J ends were trimmed by 10 bases and 1 base, with 10 bases remaining between them. CDR3 in DNA: TGTGCCACCTCTGGGGCCCAAGAGACCCAGTACTTC. Encoded protein: CATSGAQETQYF.

The rearrangement joins TRBV15 to TRBJ2-7, with no clear D. CDR1 LNHNV and CDR2 YYDKDF come from the germline V gene (reference sequence). The CDR3 runs 13 residues. Between the trimmed V and J ends, which lost 4 bases and 0 bases, there was a span of 7 bases. The CDR3 DNA is TGTGCCACCAGCATGCGCCCCTCCTACGAGCAGTACTTC. It is translated as CATSMRPSYEQYF.

This clone has a single count. The V call is TRBV30, the J call TRBJ2-2; 10 nucleotides agree with TRBD1. The germline V gene has CDR1 GTSNPN and CDR2 SVGIG (reference sequence). Trimming cost V 4 bases and J 6 bases; bases outside gene matches: 14. The length of the CDR3 is 17 residues. The CDR3 is CAWNNLRTGGQPGELFF. In DNA form, the CDR3 reads TGTGCCTGGAATAACCTGAGGACAGGGGGTCAGCCCGGGGAGCTGTTTTTT.

This chain uses TRBV5-1 with TRBJ1-2; D not certain. CDR3 length: 12 residues. Germline CDR1 and CDR2: SGHRS and YFSETQ. With 4 bases removed from V and 1 base from J, the gap between germline ends came to 5 bases. The chain's CDR3 is CASSNSNYGYTF. The CDR3 nucleotides are TGCGCCAGCAGCAACAGTAACTATGGCTACACCTTC.

The chain couples TRBV19 to TRBJ1-5; unclear D gene. CDR1 is LNHDA, CDR2 SQIVND, per germline (reference sequence). The CDR3 is 15 residues long. The V gene lost 6 bases and the J gene lost 2 bases, with 14 bases spanning the gap. The CDR3: CASSQQVGGNQPQHF. The CDR3, as DNA: TGTGCCAGTAGCCAGCAGGTTGGAGGCAATCAGCCCCAGCATTTT.

J is TRBJ2-5 and V is TRBV10-1, with D hard to call. CDR1 is WNHNN and CDR2 is SYGVQD in the germline V gene (reference sequence). The CDR3 is 15 residues long. Trimming stripped 2 bases from V and 1 base from J, with 11 bases between. CDR3 nucleotide sequence: TGCGCCAGCAGTGAGCCTAAGGGCGGCCAAGAGACCCAGTACTTC. Its translation: CASSEPKGGQETQYF.

V usage is TRBV11-2 and J usage is TRBJ2-2; D not certain. Trimming removed 5 bases at V and 1 base at J, with 8 bases between. This CDR3 has 14 residues. In germline, CDR1 is SGHAT, CDR2 FQNNGV. CDR3 region: CASSPPKNTGELFF. DNA for the CDR3: TGTGCCAGCAGCCCACCAAAGAACACCGGGGAGCTGTTTTTT. Full variable domain (missing parts from reference TRBV11-2 and TRBJ2-2): EAGVAQSPRYKIIEKRQSVAFWCNPISGHATLYWYQQILGQGPKLLIQFQNNGVVDDSQLPKDRFSAERLKGVDSTLKIQPAKLEDSAVYLCASSPPKNTGELFFGEGSRLTVL.

The rearrangement uses TRBV28 and TRBJ2-4; a possible D gene is TRBD1 (6 bases). Germline lookup yields CDR1 MDHEN and CDR2 SYDVKM. The V gene lost 1 base and the J gene lost 2 bases, with 12 bases spanning the gap. This CDR3 has 16 residues. CDR3 region: CASSLFVQGTKNIQYF. The DNA of the CDR3 is TGTGCCAGCAGTTTATTCGTGCAGGGGACCAAAAACATTCAGTACTTC.

The genes are TRBV10-3 and TRBJ2-7, with 8 bases matching TRBD1. The CDR3 consists of 14 residues. The germline V gene encodes CDR1 ENHRY and CDR2 SYGVKD. J lost 7 bases, V lost 2 bases, and 7 bases had no gene match. The CDR3 loop reads CAISEGTGAGEQYF. CDR3 DNA sequence: TGTGCCATCAGTGAGGGGACAGGTGCTGGGGAGCAGTACTTC.